A single sample is the source of the 20 T cell receptor beta chains below, sequenced in a study of control samples from healthy donors and cancer patients. Sequencing used immunoSEQ multiplex PCR; TCRdb keeps in-frame clones, though not all of them. The sample records fewer than 200,000 clones, almost 90% being singletons. Sequenced material: blood. Receptors originate from a woman aged 45 to 65 in good health.

The genes are TRBV24-1 and TRBJ2-3; maybe TRBD1 (6 bases). V lost 3 bases, J lost 1 base, and 13 bases lay in between. CDR1 and CDR2 from the germline V gene are KGHDR and SFDVKD. This CDR3 spans 16 amino acids. CDR3 residues: CATSDTGLGGTDTQYF. DNA of the CDR3: TGTGCCACCAGTGATACAGGGTTGGGGGGCACAGATACGCAGTATTTT.

Only one count was recorded for this clone. The gene calls are TRBV18 and TRBJ1-1, with D unresolved. Germline lookup yields CDR1 KGHSH and CDR2 LQKENI. The CDR3 contains 14 residues. Trimming left V 5 bases short and J 1 base short, with 11 bases between. In DNA form, the CDR3 reads TGTGCCAGCTCAGTCCGGGTCGAGAACACTGAAGCTTTCTTT. It codes for CASSVRVENTEAFF.

Only one count was recorded for this clone. V usage is TRBV19 and J usage is TRBJ1-4, with D tentatively TRBD1 (5 bases). The germline V gene encodes CDR1 LNHDA and CDR2 SQIVND (reference sequence). The CDR3 length is 19 residues. V lost 7 bases and J 0 bases, leaving 24 bases between the germline ends. The CDR3 reads CASKGSRGVTPATNEKLFF. DNA of the CDR3: TGTGCCAGTAAAGGATCTCGAGGGGTTACCCCTGCAACTAATGAAAAACTGTTTTTT.

This CDR3 reads CASSPSGSRLFF. DNA of the CDR3: TGTGCCAGCAGTCCCAGCGGGAGTCGGCTGTTTTTT. This chain connects TRBV12-3 or TRBV12-4 to TRBJ2-2; TRBD2 aligns across 8 bases. This CDR3 is 12 amino acids long. The junction had 6 bases not matched to a gene; V was cut back by 5 bases and J by 13 bases.

This chain links TRBV9 with TRBJ2-7; tentative D call: TRBD1 (6 bases). Germline assignment: CDR1 SGDLS and CDR2 YYNGEE. Between the trimmed V and J ends, which lost 4 bases and 2 bases, there was a span of 13 bases. This CDR3 has 14 amino acids. CDR3 in amino acids: CASSQSQGPYEQYF. As DNA, the CDR3 is TGTGCCAGCAGCCAATCACAGGGACCCTACGAGCAGTACTTC.

This sequence joins TRBV30 and TRBJ2-1, with 10 bases aligning to TRBD2. V lost 3 bases to trimming and J lost 5 bases; unmatched junction nucleotides: 7. Germline CDR1 is GTSNPN and CDR2 is SVGIG (reference sequence). CDR3 length equals 15 residues. CDR3 residues: CAWRVGLAVNNEQFF. CDR3 DNA sequence: TGTGCCTGGAGGGTCGGACTAGCGGTCAACAATGAGCAGTTCTTC.

The J gene is TRBJ2-2, the V gene TRBV30, with 7 bases fitting TRBD1. CDR3 size: 16 residues. V lost 5 bases and J lost 1; bases outside the gene matches: 10. Germline V gene data show CDR1 as GTSNPN and CDR2 as SVGIG (reference sequence). CDR3 bases: TGTGCCTGGCTGTTCGGGACAGACTTGAACACCGGGGAGCTGTTTTTT. It yields the protein CAWLFGTDLNTGELFF.

The chain is built from TRBV15 and TRBJ2-2; 9 nucleotides agree with TRBD1. CDR3 length: 16 residues. CDR1 LNHNV and CDR2 YYDKDF come from the germline V gene (reference sequence). V shed 5 bases and J 6 bases; nucleotides not matched to a gene: 10. The CDR3 is CATSDSRTGVAGELFF. In DNA form, the CDR3 reads TGTGCCACCAGCGACTCCCGGACAGGGGTGGCCGGGGAGCTGTTTTTT.

The chain uses TRBV30 and TRBJ1-6, with 11 bases aligning to TRBD1. Germline V lookup: CDR1 GTSNPN, CDR2 SVGIG (reference sequence). The CDR3 is made up of 13 amino acids. V gave up 5 bases and J gave up 8 bases; unmatched junction bases: 2. The CDR3 is CAWGGQGDSPLHF. CDR3 bases: TGTGCCTGGGGGGGACAGGGGGATTCACCCCTCCACTTT.

This sequence joins TRBV5-1 and TRBJ1-2; D is uncertain. This CDR3 comprises 14 residues. Germline V lookup: CDR1 SGHRS, CDR2 YFSETQ. V was pared by 4 bases and J by 0 bases, with 10 bases between. The CDR3 here is CASSPRNTNYGYTF. CDR3 coding DNA: TGCGCCAGCAGCCCCCGGAACACTAACTATGGCTACACCTTC.

The chain has TRBV4-3 and TRBJ2-4; the D gene could be TRBD1 or TRBD2 (5 bases each). This CDR3 contains 17 residues. Germline values: CDR1 LGHNA, CDR2 YSLEER. Trimming pared 3 bases from V and 6 bases from J, leaving 21 bases between. The CDR3: CASSQAVTGTLINIQYF. CDR3 nucleotides: TGCGCCAGCAGCCAGGCTGTAACCGGGACCTTAATAAACATTCAGTACTTC.

V and J are TRBV28 and TRBJ1-1, with D possibly being TRBD1 (5 bases). Germline V lookup: CDR1 MDHEN, CDR2 SYDVKM. The CDR3 covers 13 residues. Deletions cut 0 bases from V and 6 bases from J, with 8 bases between. The CDR3 region has the DNA TGTGCCAGCAGTTTATGGGGGGGGGCTGAAGCTTTCTTT. Encoded protein: CASSLWGGAEAFF.

This chain uses TRBV4-3 with TRBJ2-7; D is possibly TRBD1 or TRBD2 (5 bases each). CDR3 size: 13 residues. Looked up from germline, CDR1 is LGHNA and CDR2 is YSLEER. V was trimmed by 0 bases and J by 4 bases, leaving 7 bases between them. CDR3 coding DNA: TGCGCCAGCAGCCAAGACTGGGGGTACGAGCAGTACTTC. Translation gives CASSQDWGYEQYF.

The V gene is TRBV2, the J gene TRBJ2-2, with 7 bases aligning to TRBD1. This CDR3 comprises 16 residues. CDR1 and CDR2 from the germline V gene are SNHLY and FYNNEI. V dropped 6 bases and J dropped 2; count of bases not matched to a gene: 9. Here the CDR3 DNA reads TGTGCCAGCAGGCAACCGGGACAGACAAACACCGGGGAGCTGTTTTTT. This sequence encodes CASRQPGQTNTGELFF.

The sample holds one count of this clone. The chain links TRBV5-1 to TRBJ1-1, with 7 nucleotides matching TRBD1. The CDR3 spans 15 residues. Trimming at V came to 4 bases and at J to 1 base, leaving 7 bases not matched to a gene. Per germline, CDR1 SGHRS and CDR2 YFSETQ. CDR3 DNA sequence: TGCGCCAGCAGCGTGGGGGACAGCACGAACACTGAAGCTTTCTTT. It translates to CASSVGDSTNTEAFF.

CDR3 amino acids: CASSRLPGQGADTQYF. DNA of the CDR3: TGTGCCAGTAGTAGACTTCCGGGACAGGGGGCAGATACGCAGTATTTT. The rearrangement joins TRBV19 to TRBJ2-3; 11 bases fit TRBD1. Germline V CDR1 and CDR2: LNHDA, SQIVND (reference sequence). V trimming: 4 bases; J trimming: 4 bases; junction bases outside the gene matches: 7. The CDR3 length is 16 residues.

CDR3 DNA: TGTGCCTGGCGACTAGCGGGAGGTGCCACCGGGGAGCTGTTTTTT. This gives the protein CAWRLAGGATGELFF. This chain joins TRBV30 and TRBJ2-2; TRBD2 matches at 13 bases. CDR1 GTSNPN and CDR2 SVGIG come from the germline V gene (reference sequence). The CDR3 has 15 amino acids. V was clipped by 5 bases and J by 4 bases; unmatched bases: 4.

The J gene is TRBJ2-1, the V gene TRBV28; TRBD2 agrees at 9 bases. J lost 7 bases, V lost 7 bases, and 8 bases had no gene match. Per the germline V gene, CDR1 is MDHEN and CDR2 is SYDVKM. This CDR3 has 14 residues. This CDR3 is CASIVAGAANEQFF. The DNA for the CDR3 is TGTGCCAGCATCGTAGCGGGAGCCGCGAATGAGCAGTTCTTC. The full variable domain, rest sourced from reference TRBV28 and TRBJ2-1, is DVKVTQSSRYLVKRTGEKVFLECVQDMDHENMFWYRQDPGLGLRLIYFSYDVKMKEKGDIPEGYSVSREKKERFSLILESASTNQTSMYLCASIVAGAANEQFFGPGTRLTVL.

This chain uses TRBV2 with TRBJ1-5; D remains unclear. V lost 1 base and J lost 0, with 4 bases in between. The CDR3 loop spans 14 amino acids. In germline, CDR1 is SNHLY, CDR2 FYNNEI. CDR3: CASSEVYSNQPQHF. The DNA of the CDR3 is TGTGCCAGCAGTGAAGTTTATAGCAATCAGCCCCAGCATTTT.

This sequence joins TRBV6-2 or TRBV6-3 and TRBJ1-2; unclear D gene. Deletions cut 5 bases from V and 0 bases from J, with 13 bases between. This CDR3 region has 15 residues. Germline CDR1 and CDR2: MNHEY and SVGEGT. The CDR3 reads CASSTPGTTNYGYTF. CDR3 coding DNA: TGTGCCAGCAGTACACCGGGAACAACTAACTATGGCTACACCTTC.